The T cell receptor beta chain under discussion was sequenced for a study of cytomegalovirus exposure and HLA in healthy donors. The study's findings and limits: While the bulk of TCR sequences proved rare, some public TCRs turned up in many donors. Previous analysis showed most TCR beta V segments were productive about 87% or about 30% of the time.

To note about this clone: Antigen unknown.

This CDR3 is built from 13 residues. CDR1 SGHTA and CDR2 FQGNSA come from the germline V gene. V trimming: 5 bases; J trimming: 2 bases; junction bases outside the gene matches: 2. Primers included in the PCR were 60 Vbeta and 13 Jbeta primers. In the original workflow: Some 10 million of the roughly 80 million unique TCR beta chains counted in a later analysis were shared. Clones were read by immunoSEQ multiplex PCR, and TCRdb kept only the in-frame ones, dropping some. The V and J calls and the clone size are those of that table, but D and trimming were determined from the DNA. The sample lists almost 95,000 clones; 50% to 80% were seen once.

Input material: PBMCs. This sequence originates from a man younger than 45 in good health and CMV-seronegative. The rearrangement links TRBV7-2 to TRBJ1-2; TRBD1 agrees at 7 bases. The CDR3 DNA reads TGTGCCAGCAGCCTGGGACAGAACTATGGCTACACCTTC. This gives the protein CASSLGQNYGYTF.